This T cell receptor beta chain was documented in a study of Ad26.COV2.S vaccination and SARS-CoV-2 variants. Study-wide background: Donor joined the COV1001 Ad26.COV2.S trial arm.

Concerning this clone: The antigen is not known.

Unmatched junction bases numbered 3, after V lost 1 base and J lost 2 bases. The CDR3 has 15 residues. The germline gives CDR1 SGHTA, CDR2 FQGTGA. Described treatment: some 20 received Ad26.COV2.S at low or high dose, single or two shots; about 5 received placebo; per-sample allocation not given. On day 63 after the first injection, vaccine and placebo recipients gave samples. The assay was immunoSEQ multiplex PCR, and TCRdb's table has in-frame clones only and misses some. The table includes 500,000 or so clones, about 88% detected once. General study findings and limits: Breadth and depth estimates from TCRs may understate total T cell responses. Vaccine recipients had higher spike-specific TCR breadth than placebo recipients.

The chain joins TRBV7-3 to TRBJ1-1, with 8 nucleotides matching TRBD1. Sample: peripheral blood, taken in a trial of Ad26.COV2.S vaccine versus placebo. The TCR originated in a person between 18 and 65 years old who received the Ad26.COV2.S COVID-19 vaccine or a placebo. In nucleotides, the CDR3 is TGTGCCAGCAGCTTAAACGGACAGGGCAACACTGAAGCTTTCTTT. It translates to CASSLNGQGNTEAFF.